The rows below give T cell receptor beta chains drawn from one sample of a study of blood T cells in healthy people across ages. MiXCR, run by TCRdb on the 5' RACE reads, gives a single entry per CDR3 protein. The table has 1.5 million to 2 million distinct CDR3 sequences, 30% to 40% seen once; the top ten hold 23%. Sequencing was done on a sample of blood. These receptors all come from a human donor in good health. CDR3s include the opening cysteine and the closing phenylalanine or tryptophan. Expanded clones are given a class, and other clones once, few, many or no size at all.

v_call clone_size cdr3_aa
TRBV12-3/TRBV12-4 . CASSPDRGNERFF
TRBV7-9 . CASNNGLAGTTDTQYF
TRBV6-2/TRBV6-3 . CASSYSTTRGQETQYF
TRBV6-2/TRBV6-3 few CASSDFGTLSPDTQYF
TRBV7-3 few CASSPKGTQLQETQYF
TRBV20-1 few CSVLGQGGREQYF
TRBV4-3 . CASSQGQGVVEKLFF
TRBV20-1 few CSARRGGLRQPQHF
TRBV12-3/TRBV12-4 few CASTLGRDREFGGYTF
TRBV3-1 few CASSQHKTGELFF
TRBV4-1 . CAGTSGTGDGYTF
TRBV7-2 . CASSLRAGRWHF
TRBV6-6 . CASSYTWTVSETQYF
TRBV4-3 few CASSPTGWGRVYEQYF
TRBV28 . CASSLVGLAGTYEQYF
TRBV10-3 . CAISEYMTANYGYTF
TRBV7-9 . CASSAGRLAGETQYF
TRBV15 . CATSRGQSATNEKLFF
TRBV12-3/TRBV12-4 . CVSSLAGQGSIQPQHF
TRBV12-3/TRBV12-4 . CASSTHRTAMNTEAFF
TRBV7-2 . CASSSPLTARVEQYF
TRBV5-5 few CASSFIGDTQFF
TRBV4-3 . CASSHRTGEGQPQHF
TRBV6-2/TRBV6-3 once CASQSPNTGELFF
TRBV10-3 . CAISVTSGTGELFF
TRBV7-8 . CASSLSASKNIQYF
TRBV5-4 few CASSREPGQMNEKLFF
TRBV4-3 . CASSHAGNREQFF
TRBV3-1 few CASSQASGANEQFF
TRBV5-1 . CASSREGRRVEPQHF
TRBV7-9 . CASSSHGRVYNEQFF
TRBV2 . CASSVGDRGYF
TRBV25-1 . CASSVQTSGGQQFF
TRBV4-3 few CASSQEASDEEQFF
TRBV20-1 . CSASVSSEQYF
TRBV15 few CATSRELGPYEQYF
TRBV20-1 . CSATMGPLGKLFF
TRBV15 . CATNEENKPPDIQYF
TRBV11-2 . CASSAGTEYNSPLHF
TRBV20-1 few CSARGGASTDTQYF
TRBV7-2 few CASSRQGQVYGYTF
TRBV6-5 . CASSYLTGDEKLFF
TRBV5-1 few CASIGLTEAFF
TRBV20-1 . CSALNEGQDRWGYTF
TRBV6-1 . CASSEGVSRYNEQFF
TRBV4-1 few CASSQVSTPSGGPHNEQFF
TRBV7-2 once CANSPLKGSGGLTGELFF
TRBV5-5 few CASSGTEAFF
TRBV7-2 once CASSSRDGDSSYEQYF
TRBV12-3/TRBV12-4 few CASRMGSLETQYF
TRBV10-3 . CAISESAGGRTDTQYF
TRBV20-1 . CSASAPGPIYGYTF
TRBV12-3/TRBV12-4 once CASRTDNSGNTIYF
TRBV3-1 once CASTRQGAYGYTF
TRBV6-1 few CASSGNLGTYNEQFF